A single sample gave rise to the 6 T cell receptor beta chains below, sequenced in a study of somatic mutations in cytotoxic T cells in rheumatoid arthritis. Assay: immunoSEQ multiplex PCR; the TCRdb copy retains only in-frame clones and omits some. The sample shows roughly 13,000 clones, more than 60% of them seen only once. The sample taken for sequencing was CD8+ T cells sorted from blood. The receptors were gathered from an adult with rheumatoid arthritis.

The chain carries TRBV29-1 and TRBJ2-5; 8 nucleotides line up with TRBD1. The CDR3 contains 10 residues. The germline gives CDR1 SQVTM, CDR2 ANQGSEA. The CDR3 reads CRDREETQYF. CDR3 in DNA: TGCAGGGACAGGGAAGAGACCCAGTACTTC.

CDR3 in amino acids: CASSRGQGIGSPLHF. As DNA, the CDR3 is TGTGCCAGCAGCAGGGGACAGGGGATCGGTTCACCCCTCCACTTT. The chain joins TRBV13 to TRBJ1-6; TRBD1 matches 10 bases. V trimming: 5 bases; J trimming: 9 bases; junction bases outside the gene matches: 7. Germline values: CDR1 PRHDT, CDR2 FYEKMQ (reference sequence). CDR3 length equals 15 residues.

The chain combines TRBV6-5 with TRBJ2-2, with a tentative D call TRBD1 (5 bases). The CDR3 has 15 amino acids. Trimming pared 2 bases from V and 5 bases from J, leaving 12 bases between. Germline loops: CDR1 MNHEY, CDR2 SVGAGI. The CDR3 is CASSYRGWSTGELFF. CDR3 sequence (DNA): TGTGCCAGCAGTTACAGGGGATGGTCGACCGGGGAGCTGTTTTTT.

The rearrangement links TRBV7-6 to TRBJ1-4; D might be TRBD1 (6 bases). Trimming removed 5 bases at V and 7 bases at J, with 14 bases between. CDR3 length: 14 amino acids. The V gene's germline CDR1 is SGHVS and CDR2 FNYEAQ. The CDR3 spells CASSPRHRVEKLFF. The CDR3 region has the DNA TGTGCCAGCAGCCCCCGGCACAGGGTTGAAAAACTGTTTTTT. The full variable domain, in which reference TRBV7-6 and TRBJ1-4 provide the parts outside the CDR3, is GAGVSQSPRYKVTKRGQDVALRCDPISGHVSLYWYRQALGQGPEFLTYFNYEAQQDKSGLPNDRFSAERPEGSISTLTIQRTEQRDSAMYRCASSPRHRVEKLFFGSGTQLSVL.

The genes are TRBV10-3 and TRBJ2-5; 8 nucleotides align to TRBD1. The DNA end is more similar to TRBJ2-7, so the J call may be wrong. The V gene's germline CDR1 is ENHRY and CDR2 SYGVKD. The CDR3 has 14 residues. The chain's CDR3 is CAISGGTGNYEQYF. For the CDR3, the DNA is TGTGCCATCAGTGGAGGGACAGGTAACTACGAGCAGTACTTC.

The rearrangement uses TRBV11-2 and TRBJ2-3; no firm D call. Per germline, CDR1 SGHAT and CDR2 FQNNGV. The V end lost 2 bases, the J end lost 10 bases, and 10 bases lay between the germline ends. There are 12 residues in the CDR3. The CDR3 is CASSLSSWAQYF. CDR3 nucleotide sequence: TGTGCCAGCAGCTTATCTTCCTGGGCGCAGTATTTT.